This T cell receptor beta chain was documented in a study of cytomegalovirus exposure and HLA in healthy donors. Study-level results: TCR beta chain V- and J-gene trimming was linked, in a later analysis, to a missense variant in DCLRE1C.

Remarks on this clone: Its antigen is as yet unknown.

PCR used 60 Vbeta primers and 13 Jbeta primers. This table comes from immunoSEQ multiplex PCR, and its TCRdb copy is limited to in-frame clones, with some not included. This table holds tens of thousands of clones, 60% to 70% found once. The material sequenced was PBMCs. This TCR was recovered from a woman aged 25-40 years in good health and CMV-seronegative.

The CDR3 coding sequence is TGTGCCTGGAGTTTCGGGGGAAGTGGCTACGAGCAGTACTTC. Translation gives CAWSFGGSGYEQYF. This chain connects TRBV30 to TRBJ2-7; a possible D gene is TRBD2 (6 bases). The CDR3 consists of 14 residues. Trimming removed 2 bases at V and 3 bases at J, with 14 bases between. Germline V gives CDR1 GTSNPN, CDR2 SVGIG (reference sequence).